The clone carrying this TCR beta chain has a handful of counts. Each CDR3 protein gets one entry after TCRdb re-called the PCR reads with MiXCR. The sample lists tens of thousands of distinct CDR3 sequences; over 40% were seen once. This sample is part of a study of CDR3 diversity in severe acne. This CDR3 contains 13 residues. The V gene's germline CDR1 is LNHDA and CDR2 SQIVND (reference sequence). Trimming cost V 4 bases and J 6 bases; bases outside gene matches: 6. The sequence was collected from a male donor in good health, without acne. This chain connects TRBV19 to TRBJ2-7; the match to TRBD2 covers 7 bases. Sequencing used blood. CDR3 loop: CASSTGGRFEQYF. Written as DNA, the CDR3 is TGTGCCAGTAGTACCGGGGGGAGATTCGAGCAGTACTTC.